Shown below are 24 T cell receptor beta chains from a single sample sequenced in a study of OX40 agonist ivuxolimab in advanced cancers. Assay used: immunoSEQ multiplex PCR; TCRdb lists only in-frame clones, some missing. The sample contains 80,000 to 95,000 clones, approximately 91% of which appear only once. Sequences were derived from CD4+ or CD8+ T cells sorted from blood, sampled in a trial of the OX40 agonist ivuxolimab. Receptors were obtained from an adult with an advanced solid tumor such as melanoma, head and neck, liver or kidney cancer.

This chain connects TRBV28 to TRBJ2-1; D unresolved. Germline CDR1 and CDR2: MDHEN and SYDVKM. The CDR3 spans 15 residues. Trimming stripped 6 bases from V and 2 bases from J, with 14 bases between. The CDR3 DNA sequence: TGTGCCAGCAGACCAGGTGGTGGAGCCTACAATGAGCAGTTCTTC. It is translated as CASRPGGGAYNEQFF.

This clone occurred once. The rearrangement links TRBV5-1 to TRBJ2-1; TRBD2 might be the D (5 bases). The CDR3 is made up of 15 amino acids. Germline-derived CDR1 and CDR2 are SGHRS and YFSETQ. V was pared by 2 bases and J by 0 bases, with 9 bases between. This chain's CDR3 is CASSLGSGSYNEQFF. DNA of the CDR3: TGCGCCAGCAGCTTAGGGAGCGGCTCCTACAATGAGCAGTTCTTC.

The J gene is TRBJ1-2, the V gene TRBV2; D is undetermined. This CDR3 has 13 residues. Germline V lookup: CDR1 SNHLY, CDR2 FYNNEI. Trimming removed 1 base from V and 8 bases from J, with 11 bases in between. CDR3 region: CASSEVAGGGYTF. The CDR3 DNA reads as TGTGCCAGCAGTGAAGTGGCAGGAGGCGGCTACACCTTC. The full variable domain, its missing parts supplied by reference TRBV2 and TRBJ1-2, is EPEVTQTPSHQVTQMGQEVILRCVPISNHLYFYWYRQILGQKVEFLVSFYNNEISEKSEIFDDQFSVERPDGSNFTLKIRSTKLEDSAMYFCASSEVAGGGYTFGSGTRLTVV.

The chain recombines TRBV10-3 with TRBJ1-1, with 10 bases matching TRBD1. The germline V gene has CDR1 ENHRY and CDR2 SYGVKD. CDR3 length: 14 amino acids. The V gene end was trimmed by 10 bases and the J gene end by 1 base; junction bases not matched to a gene: 6. DNA for the CDR3: TGTGCCACCAGACAGGGGGCAACGAACACTGAAGCTTTCTTT. This gives the protein CATRQGATNTEAFF.

The chain combines TRBV29-1 with TRBJ2-7; TRBD1 or TRBD2 may be the D gene (5 bases each). The CDR3 extends over 11 amino acids. In germline, CDR1 is SQVTM, CDR2 ANQGSEA. V lost 6 bases to trimming and J lost 3 bases, with 9 bases between them. CDR3 residues: CSVGTGYEQYF. In DNA form, the CDR3 reads TGCAGCGTAGGGACGGGCTACGAGCAGTACTTC.

This chain links TRBV20-1 with TRBJ2-7, with D unresolved. Per germline, CDR1 DFQATT and CDR2 SNEGSKA (reference sequence). The CDR3 covers 11 residues. Trimming pared 6 bases from V and 6 bases from J, leaving 12 bases between. The CDR3 is CSAKEGLEQYF. In DNA form, the CDR3 reads TGCAGTGCCAAAGAAGGGCTCGAGCAGTACTTC.

The chain employs TRBV19 and TRBJ2-1; D unclear. The CDR3 loop spans 11 amino acids. V gave up 5 bases and J gave up 7 bases, with 6 bases separating them. Germline CDR1 reads LNHDA; CDR2 reads SQIVND (reference sequence). The CDR3 coding sequence is TGTGCCAGTAGTGCTCTGAATGAGCAGTTCTTC. This codes for CASSALNEQFF.

The chain carries TRBV2 and TRBJ2-1; TRBD2 aligns across 12 bases. Germline V lookup: CDR1 SNHLY, CDR2 FYNNEI. Trimming removed 1 base from V and 7 bases from J; junction bases left unmatched: 2. This CDR3 is built from 15 residues. The CDR3 bases are TGTGCCAGCAGTGAAGGACTAGCGGGAGTTAATGAGCAGTTCTTC. Encoded protein: CASSEGLAGVNEQFF.

The gene calls are TRBV19 and TRBJ2-2, with D possibly being TRBD2 (6 bases). V lost 3 bases, J lost 2 bases, and 7 bases lay in between. The germline gives CDR1 LNHDA, CDR2 SQIVND (reference sequence). CDR3 size: 14 residues. The CDR3 nucleotides read TGTGCCAGTAGTATGGGAGGAAACACCGGGGAGCTGTTTTTT. This gives the protein CASSMGGNTGELFF.

This chain joins TRBV7-3 and TRBJ2-5; TRBD2 matches at 11 bases. CDR1 and CDR2 (germline): SGHTA, FQGTGA. CDR3 length equals 15 residues. The junction had 2 bases not matched to a gene; V was cut back by 3 bases and J by 2 bases. CDR3 DNA sequence: TGTGCCAGCAGCTTTACTAGCGGGGGACAAGAGACCCAGTACTTC. Translation gives CASSFTSGGQETQYF.

This chain uses TRBV4-2 with TRBJ2-3; D perhaps matches TRBD2 (6 bases). CDR3 length: 14 residues. Germline V lookup: CDR1 LGHNA, CDR2 YNFKEQ. V lost 4 bases to trimming and J lost 2 bases, with 10 bases between them. The CDR3 region has the DNA TGTGCCAGCAGCCGGGGCGGGGACACAGATACGCAGTATTTT. It yields the protein CASSRGGDTDTQYF.

This clone was seen a few times. The V gene is TRBV30, the J gene TRBJ2-7; tentatively, D is TRBD1 or TRBD2 (6 bases each). The V gene's germline CDR1 is GTSNPN and CDR2 SVGIG (reference sequence). Trimming took off 1 base at V and 0 bases at J, with 7 bases between the two ends. There are 13 residues in the CDR3. CDR3 in DNA: TGTGCCTGGAGTGGGGGGGCCTCCTACGAGCAGTACTTC. It specifies CAWSGGASYEQYF. The whole variable domain, filled in from reference TRBV30 and TRBJ2-7, reads SQTIHQWPATLVQPVGSPLSLECTVEGTSNPNLYWYRQAAGRGLQLLFYSVGIGQISSEVPQNLSASRPQDRQFILSSKKLLLSDSGFYLCAWSGGASYEQYFGPGTRLTVT.

V and J are TRBV30 and TRBJ2-7; D may match TRBD1 or TRBD2 (6 bases each). In germline, CDR1 is GTSNPN, CDR2 SVGIG (reference sequence). The CDR3 is 15 residues long. V shed 2 bases and J shed 2 bases, with 16 bases lying between them. In nucleotides, the CDR3 is TGTGCCTGGAGTCTATCGGGGGCAAAAACCTACGAGCAGTACTTC. It is translated as CAWSLSGAKTYEQYF.

This clone was counted a few times. This rearrangement joins TRBV7-2 to TRBJ2-1; D is unclear. The germline CDR1 and CDR2 sequences are SGHTA and FQGNSA. The V end was cut by 0 bases, the J end by 8 bases, with 8 bases between. CDR3 length equals 13 residues. For the CDR3, the DNA is TGTGCCAGCAGCTTAGCAATGAGTCATGAGCAGTTCTTC. Its translation: CASSLAMSHEQFF.

The V call is TRBV18, the J call TRBJ1-1; 7 nucleotides line up with TRBD1. After removal of 6 bases from V and 5 bases from J, the junction contained 18 bases not matched to a gene. The CDR3 consists of 17 residues. Germline CDR1 and CDR2: KGHSH and LQKENI. The CDR3 region has the DNA TGTGCCAGCTCCCTCGGGACAGCGACTTTTGGGTTTACTGAAGCTTTCTTT. Its translation: CASSLGTATFGFTEAFF.

The chain links TRBV6-5 to TRBJ1-1, with D unclear. The CDR3 consists of 15 residues. Trimming removed 6 bases from V and 8 bases from J, with 22 bases in between. Germline values: CDR1 MNHEY, CDR2 SVGAGI. DNA of the CDR3: TGTGCCAGCAGAGTCAGCGGTGGCTGGATCGGCGAAGCTTTCTTT. Protein sequence: CASRVSGGWIGEAFF.

The chain carries TRBV10-3 and TRBJ2-7; D remains ambiguous. V lost 4 bases to trimming and J lost 3 bases, with 19 bases between them. CDR1 is ENHRY, CDR2 SYGVKD, per germline. The CDR3 extends over 16 amino acids. CDR3 sequence: CAISGLLKVGDYEQYF. The CDR3 DNA reads TGTGCCATCAGTGGGTTGTTGAAGGTTGGGGACTACGAGCAGTACTTC.

This clone has more than one count but fewer than ten. The chain employs TRBV30 and TRBJ1-1, with unresolved D. V shed 2 bases and J shed 1 base, with 11 bases lying between them. The CDR3 spans 14 residues. Germline lookup yields CDR1 GTSNPN and CDR2 SVGIG (reference sequence). The CDR3 is CAWSLTDWNTEAFF. In DNA form, the CDR3 reads TGTGCCTGGAGTCTAACAGATTGGAACACTGAAGCTTTCTTT. The whole variable domain, filled in from reference TRBV30 and TRBJ1-1, reads SQTIHQWPATLVQPVGSPLSLECTVEGTSNPNLYWYRQAAGRGLQLLFYSVGIGQISSEVPQNLSASRPQDRQFILSSKKLLLSDSGFYLCAWSLTDWNTEAFFGQGTRLTVV.

V gene TRBV7-2 combines with J gene TRBJ2-3; D remains ambiguous. This CDR3 spans 12 amino acids. Per the germline V gene, CDR1 is SGHTA and CDR2 is FQGNSA. Deletions cut 3 bases from V and 4 bases from J, with 5 bases between. The CDR3 region has the DNA TGTGCCAGCAGCTTGTACGCAGATACGCAGTATTTT. Residues: CASSLYADTQYF.

The chain links TRBV27 to TRBJ2-7, with 9 bases identical to TRBD1. From germline, CDR1 is MNHEY and CDR2 SMNVEV (reference sequence). Unmatched junction bases numbered 7, after V lost 0 bases and J lost 4 bases. This CDR3 contains 16 residues. The CDR3 region is CASSLSDRGAKYEQYF. The CDR3 region has the DNA TGTGCCAGCAGTTTATCGGACAGGGGCGCAAAATACGAGCAGTACTTC.

In its sample, this clone was seen once. The J gene is TRBJ2-1, the V gene TRBV6-4, with 7 bases fitting TRBD2. The germline V gene has CDR1 MRHNA and CDR2 SNTAGT. CDR3 size: 17 residues. Trimming cost V 4 bases and J 0 bases; bases outside gene matches: 9. CDR3 nucleotides: TGTGCCAGCAGTGGCCTTCGAAGGGACTACTCCTACAATGAGCAGTTCTTC. Its translation: CASSGLRRDYSYNEQFF.

The count of this clone is one. The chain employs TRBV30 and TRBJ2-7; a weak D match, TRBD2 (5 bases). Trimming cost V 4 bases and J 0 bases, with 13 bases left between them. Germline CDR1 is GTSNPN and CDR2 is SVGIG (reference sequence). The CDR3 extends over 14 amino acids. The CDR3 DNA follows: TGTGCCTGGAAAAGCGGCCTAAGCTCCTACGAGCAGTACTTC. Its protein is CAWKSGLSSYEQYF.

DNA of the CDR3: TGTGCCAGCAGTTCCCCGGGACAGGGGCCCTACGAGCAGTACTTC. Translation gives CASSSPGQGPYEQYF. This chain links TRBV28 with TRBJ2-7, with TRBD1 matching 10 bases. Germline V gene data show CDR1 as MDHEN and CDR2 as SYDVKM. This CDR3 is 15 amino acids long. Unmatched junction bases numbered 5, after V lost 4 bases and J lost 2 bases.

The chain links TRBV27 to TRBJ2-7; tentatively, D is TRBD2 (5 bases). The ends were cut back, 8 bases at V and 0 bases at J, with 14 bases in the middle. Germline-derived CDR1 and CDR2 are MNHEY and SMNVEV (reference sequence). This CDR3 spans 14 amino acids. The CDR3 region is CASSTQRFSYEQYF. As DNA, the CDR3 is TGTGCCAGCTCGACCCAGCGGTTCTCCTACGAGCAGTACTTC.